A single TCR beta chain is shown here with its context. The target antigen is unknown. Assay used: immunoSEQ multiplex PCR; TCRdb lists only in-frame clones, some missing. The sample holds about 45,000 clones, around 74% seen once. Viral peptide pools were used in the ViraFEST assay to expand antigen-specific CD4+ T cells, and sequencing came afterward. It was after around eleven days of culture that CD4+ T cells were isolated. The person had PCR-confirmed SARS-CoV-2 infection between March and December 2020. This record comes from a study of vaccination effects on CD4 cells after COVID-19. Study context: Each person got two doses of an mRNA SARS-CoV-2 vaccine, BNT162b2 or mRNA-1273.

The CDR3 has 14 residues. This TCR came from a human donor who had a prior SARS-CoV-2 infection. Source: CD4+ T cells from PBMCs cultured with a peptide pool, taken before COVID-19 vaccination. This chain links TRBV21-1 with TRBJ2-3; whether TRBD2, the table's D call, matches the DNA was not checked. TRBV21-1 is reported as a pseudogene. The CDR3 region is CASSKASGRDTQYF. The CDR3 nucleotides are TGTGCCAGCAGCAAGGCTAGCGGGAGAGATACGCAGTATTTT.